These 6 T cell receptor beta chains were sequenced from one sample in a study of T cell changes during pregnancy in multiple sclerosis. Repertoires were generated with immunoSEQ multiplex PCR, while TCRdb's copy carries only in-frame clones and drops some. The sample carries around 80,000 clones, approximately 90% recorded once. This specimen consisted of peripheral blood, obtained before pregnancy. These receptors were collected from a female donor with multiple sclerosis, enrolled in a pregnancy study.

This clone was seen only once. The CDR3 DNA follows: TGCGCCAGCAGCTCCGGGCCCGTGGGAGCCGGCACAGATACGCAGTATTTT. Protein sequence: CASSSGPVGAGTDTQYF. This chain joins TRBV5-1 and TRBJ2-3; the D gene is possibly TRBD2 (5 bases). Germline V lookup: CDR1 SGHRS, CDR2 YFSETQ. Trimming stripped 3 bases from V and 1 base from J, with 18 bases between. This CDR3 contains 17 residues.

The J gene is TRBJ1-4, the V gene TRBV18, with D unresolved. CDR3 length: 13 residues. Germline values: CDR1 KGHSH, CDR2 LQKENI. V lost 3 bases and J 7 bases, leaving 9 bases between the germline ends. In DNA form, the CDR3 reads TGTGCCAGCTCACCCAAAGGGAGTGAAAAACTGTTTTTT. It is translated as CASSPKGSEKLFF.

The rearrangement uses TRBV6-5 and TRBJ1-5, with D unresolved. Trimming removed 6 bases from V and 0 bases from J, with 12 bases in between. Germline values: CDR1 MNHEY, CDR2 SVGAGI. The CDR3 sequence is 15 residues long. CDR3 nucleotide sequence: TGTGCCAGCAGAAGGAGTCTCAATAGCAATCAGCCCCAGCATTTT. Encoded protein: CASRRSLNSNQPQHF.

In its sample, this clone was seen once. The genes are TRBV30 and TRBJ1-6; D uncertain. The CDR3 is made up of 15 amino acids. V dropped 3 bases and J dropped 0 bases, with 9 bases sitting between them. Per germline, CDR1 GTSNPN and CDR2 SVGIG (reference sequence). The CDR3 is CAWRTRSSYNSPLHF. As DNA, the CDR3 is TGTGCCTGGAGAACTCGGAGCTCCTATAATTCACCCCTCCACTTT.

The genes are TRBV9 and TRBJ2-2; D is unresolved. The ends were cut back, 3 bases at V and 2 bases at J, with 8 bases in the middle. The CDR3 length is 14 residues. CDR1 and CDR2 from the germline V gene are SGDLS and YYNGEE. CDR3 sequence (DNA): TGTGCCAGCAGCGGTGCGGTAAACACCGGGGAGCTGTTTTTT. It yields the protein CASSGAVNTGELFF.

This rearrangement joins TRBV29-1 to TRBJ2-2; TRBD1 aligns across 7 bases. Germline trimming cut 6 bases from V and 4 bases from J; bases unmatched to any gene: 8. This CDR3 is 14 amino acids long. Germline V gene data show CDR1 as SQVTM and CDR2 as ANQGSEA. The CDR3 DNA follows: TGCAGCGTGTTAACAGGGGAAGGCACCGGGGAGCTGTTTTTT. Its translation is CSVLTGEGTGELFF.